The clone carrying this T cell receptor beta chain showed up many times. Its antigen is not known. Authors of the study amplified TCR beta CDR3 regions from RNA transcripts. The HTBI primer set was used in a first-round RT-PCR of the TCR CDR3. A single record per CDR3 protein comes from TCRdb applying MiXCR to the multiplex PCR reads. The table lists hundreds of thousands of distinct CDR3 sequences, more than 15% of them singletons. This specimen belongs to a study of T cells in Graves' hyperthyroidism and ophthalmopathy. Overall study: Peripheral blood was taken when the disease was first diagnosed, before any treatment began.

The study's findings and limits: Patients with ophthalmopathy were separated from those with stable hyperthyroidism by a 13 V-J model. The model forecast ophthalmopathy, anticipating it by a median approximately 6.2 months before onset.

Researchers barred patients who had uncontrolled infection, other autoimmune disease, pregnancy or lactation. Per germline, CDR1 SGHVS and CDR2 FQNEAQ. The CDR3 runs 15 residues. The V and J ends lost 3 bases and 3 bases, in that order; junction bases with no gene match: 8. The TCR comes from a woman aged 40 to 49 with Graves' ophthalmopathy. The V gene is TRBV7-8, the J gene TRBJ2-7, with 7 bases identical to TRBD1. Input material: blood. The CDR3 DNA is TGTGCCAGCAGCTTCACAGGGGCGAGAGACTACGAGCAGTACTTC. Translating it yields CASSFTGARDYEQYF.